This T cell receptor (beta chain) was recorded in a study of T cell clonotyping in hematopoietic cell transplantation. Notes on the study in general: Graft donor and pretransplant recipient Inverse Simpson Index values predicted broader posttransplant TCR diversity. Without cell sorting, CD4 versus CD8 contributions remain unresolved. Recipient TCR diversity dropped after transplant; expanded clonotypes rose from day 30 to 180.

Germline V gene data show CDR1 as MNHEY and CDR2 as SVGAGI. CDR3 length equals 12 residues. The V end lost 6 bases, the J end lost 11 bases, and 13 bases lay between the germline ends. Repertoires were generated with immunoSEQ multiplex PCR, while TCRdb's copy carries only in-frame clones and drops some. Of approximately 42,000 clones listed, about 95% are singletons. Note on this clone: Its antigen is currently unknown.

The sequence derives from a man aged 30 to 39 in good health. Some clones in this sample may be carry-over from other donors' samples. The chain links TRBV6-5 to TRBJ1-4, with D possibly matching TRBD1 (6 bases). Sequencing was done on a sample of peripheral blood mononuclear cells. CDR3 protein: CASRRGTMKLFF. The CDR3 bases are TGTGCCAGCAGACGTGGGACAATGAAACTGTTTTTT.